What follows is one T cell receptor (beta chain) and its context. The target antigen is unknown. This CDR3 spans 15 amino acids. V shed 4 bases and J 2 bases; nucleotides not matched to a gene: 7. Germline CDR1 is SGHRS and CDR2 is YFSETQ. The method was immunoSEQ multiplex PCR; TCRdb's version includes in-frame clones alone and lacks a portion of them. The sample lists about 36,000 clones, roughly 80% occurring once. Time point defined: peripheral blood 6 weeks after treatment start. Anywhere from 1 to 8 samples came from each patient, spanning pretreatment and on-treatment. This sample was included in a study of PD-L1 blockade in urothelial cancer. Study-level background: Atezolizumab was started by patients around 2014 at 1,200 mg intravenously every 3 weeks. T cells were recovered from blood samples at a median of around 150,000.

General study points: Larger 3-week expansion of tumor-associated blood clones was seen in durable-benefit patients.

The TCR originated in a man aged 35 to 55 with urothelial cancer. The material was PBMCs, obtained around atezolizumab (anti-PD-L1) treatment. The rearrangement uses TRBV5-1 and TRBJ2-7; 9 nucleotides match TRBD2. The CDR3 spells CASSPLTSGTYEQYF. The CDR3 DNA reads TGCGCCAGCAGCCCACTGACTAGCGGTACCTACGAGCAGTACTTC.